Sequencing of this T cell receptor beta chain was carried out in a study of PD-1 blockade in classical Hodgkin lymphoma (dated by TCRdb to 2020 to 2021). Background for the entire study: Nivolumab dosing was 3 mg/kg intravenously every 2 weeks, continuing until either disease progression or unacceptable toxicity. A peripheral blood immune signature of response to PD-1 blockade in classical Hodgkin lymphoma was defined using TCR beta sequencing and CyTOF.

V and J are truncated by 0 bases and 1 base respectively, leaving an intervening sequence of 6 bases. The CDR3, from cysteine to phenylalanine, totals 15 residues. Here the CDR3 DNA is all that survives: 45 bases in frame from base 1. The germline V gene (reference sequence) supplies CDR1 MNHNY and CDR2 SVGAGI. The Qiagen DNeasy kit was used to extract genomic DNA both from unsorted PBMCs and from the negatively selected CD4+ and CD8+ fractions. Using primers that anneal to V and J segments, immunoSEQ multiplex PCR amplified the TCR beta CDR3 regions. A synthetic immune receptor repertoire was used to minimize amplification bias, and any remaining bias was removed computationally after sequencing. Per the original workflow: Repertoire diversity was quantified as the Shannon entropy index using custom Python scripts. Unsorted, CD4+ and CD8+ repertoires were examined separately, except in combined analyses, for which CD4+ and CD8+ sequences were merged in silico. A clone counted as expanded when the clone's frequency after treatment rose at least 2-fold relative to C1D1, and clones undetected at baseline were given a pseudocount of 0.5. Singleton clones were defined as clones with 0 or 1 copy at C1D1, and non-singleton clones were defined as clones with 2 or more copies. By matching protein sequences in sorted samples from the same patient, clones expanded in unsorted samples were annotated as CD4+, CD8+ or unknown. Wilcoxon tests on paired samples were used to test diversity changes from C1D1 to C4D1. The clones in this table, taken by TCRdb from immuneACCESS, are in-frame only. Not every clone is retained; where verified, under half of the shortfall comes from an unresolved V gene, and the cause of the rest is unknown. V and J calls and clone size are those listed in that table; D and trimming were worked out from the DNA. Here the sample has 100,000 or so clones; roughly 91% occur a single time. Jointly, the top ten make up just under 2% of the sample.

Beyond this particular receptor, the publication reports: Lower diversity was observed in patients in whom nivolumab was started less than 1 year after ASCT, and these patients were excluded from later analyses so that confounding by immune reconstitution would be avoided. Among trial patients, those achieving complete response had baseline diversity similar to that of newly diagnosed patients, while diversity was significantly lower in partial responders and progressors. Baseline TCR diversity was reported to be lower in newly diagnosed patients than in healthy donors, and even lower in relapsed/refractory patients. CD4+ but not CD8+ TCR diversity rose significantly by C4D1 (p=0.0027 vs p=0.16), most apparent in complete responders (p=0.02). The study was restricted to a single clinical trial cohort, and the causes of repertoire differences, possibly disease activity or prior therapy, were left undefined.

On this clone: Its antigen remains unidentified. Qualities for individual bases were not recorded, and no much larger clone is one base off.

The time point label, as the study defines it: cycle 4 day 1 (C4D1), after more than five weeks of nivolumab. Every trial patient had relapsed after autologous stem cell transplantation, and cohorts A, B and C differed in prior brentuximab vedotin exposure. A total of fewer than 70 patients with relapsed/refractory classical Hodgkin lymphoma made up the trial cohort, and each patient's best overall response was complete response, partial response or progressive disease. In the multi-cohort phase II CheckMate 205 trial, trial patients received single-agent nivolumab. Best overall response was determined by an independent review committee according to the 2007 International Working Group response criteria. Trial PBMCs were collected immediately before nivolumab initiation (C1D1) and during therapy at cycle 2 day 1 and cycle 4 day 1. Peripheral blood was collected in 8 mL Vacutainer Cell Preparation Tubes, from which PBMCs were isolated by centrifugation and then cryopreserved.

The V gene is TRBV6-6 and the J gene is TRBJ2-2; the D gene is possibly TRBD2, with 6 bases matching. This specimen consisted of peripheral blood mononuclear cells (PBMCs), obtained before the fourth cycle of nivolumab. The receptor's source is a human donor with classical Hodgkin lymphoma. The DNA sequence is TGTGCCAGCAGTTACTCCGGGGGGAACACCGGGGAGCTGTTTTTT. Translated, it gives CASSYSGGNTGELFF.